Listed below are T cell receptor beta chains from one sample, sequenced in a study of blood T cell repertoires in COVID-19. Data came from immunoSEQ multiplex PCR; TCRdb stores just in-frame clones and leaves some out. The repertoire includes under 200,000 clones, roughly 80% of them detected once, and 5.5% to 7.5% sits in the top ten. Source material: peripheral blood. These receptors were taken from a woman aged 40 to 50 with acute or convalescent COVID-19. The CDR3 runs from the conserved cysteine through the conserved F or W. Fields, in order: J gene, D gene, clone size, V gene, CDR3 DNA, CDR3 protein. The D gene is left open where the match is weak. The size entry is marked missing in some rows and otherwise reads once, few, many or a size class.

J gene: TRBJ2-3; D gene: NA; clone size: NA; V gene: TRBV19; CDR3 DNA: TGTGCCAGTAGTATAGCTTCAGCGGATACGCAGTATTTT; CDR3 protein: CASSIASADTQYF
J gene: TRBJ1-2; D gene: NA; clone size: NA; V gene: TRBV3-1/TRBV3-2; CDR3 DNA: TGTGCCAGCAGCCAAGATCCCGGCCCCTCCTCCGGGGGCTACACCTTC; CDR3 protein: CASSQDPGPSSGGYTF
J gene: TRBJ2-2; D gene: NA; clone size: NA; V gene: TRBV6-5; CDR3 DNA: TGTGCCAGCAGTTACGGAGTAGCGGTGTTCACCGGGGAGCTGTTTTTT; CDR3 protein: CASSYGVAVFTGELFF
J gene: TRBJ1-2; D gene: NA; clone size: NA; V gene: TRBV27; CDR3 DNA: TGTGCCAGCAGCTTTAATGGGCACCCTAACTATGGCTACACCTTC; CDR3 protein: CASSFNGHPNYGYTF
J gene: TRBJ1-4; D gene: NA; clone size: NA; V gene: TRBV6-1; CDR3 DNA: TGTGCCAGCAGTGAGGGAGGTGAGGTCCATGAAAAACTGTTTTTT; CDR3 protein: CASSEGGEVHEKLFF
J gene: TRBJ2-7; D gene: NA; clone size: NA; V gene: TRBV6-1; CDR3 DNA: TGTGCCAGCAGTGAAGTCGCGGACTCCTACGAGCAGTACTTC; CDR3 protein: CASSEVADSYEQYF
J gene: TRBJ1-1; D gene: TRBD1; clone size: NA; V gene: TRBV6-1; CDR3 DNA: TGTGCCAGCAGTGAAGGTGACAGGGTGGCTTTCTTT; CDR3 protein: CASSEGDRVAFF
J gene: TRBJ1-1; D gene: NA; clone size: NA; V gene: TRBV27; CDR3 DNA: TGTGCCAGCAGTTCGCTCGGGAACACTGAAGCTTTCTTT; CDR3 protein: CASSSLGNTEAFF
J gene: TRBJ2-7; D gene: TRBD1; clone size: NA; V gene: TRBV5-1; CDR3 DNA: TGCGCCAGCAGCTTAACAGGGGATTCCTACGAGCAGTACTTC; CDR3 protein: CASSLTGDSYEQYF
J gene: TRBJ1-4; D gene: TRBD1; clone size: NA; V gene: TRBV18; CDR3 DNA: TGTGCCAGCTCATCTTTGACGGGACAGGGTAATAAACTGTTTTTT; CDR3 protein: CASSSLTGQGNKLFF
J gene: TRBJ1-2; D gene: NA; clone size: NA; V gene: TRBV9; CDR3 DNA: TGTGCCAACCACAGGGATGGCTACACCTTC; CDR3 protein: CANHRDGYTF
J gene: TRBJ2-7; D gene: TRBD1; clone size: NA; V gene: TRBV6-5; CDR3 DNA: TGTGCCAGCAGCCTCGCCGGGACAGGGGGTATGCAGCAGTACTTC; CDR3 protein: CASSLAGTGGMQQYF
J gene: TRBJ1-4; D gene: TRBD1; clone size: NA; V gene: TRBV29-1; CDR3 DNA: TGCAGCGCTGCCGGGACAGGGGACCCAACTAATGAAAAACTGTTTTTT; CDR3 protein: CSAAGTGDPTNEKLFF
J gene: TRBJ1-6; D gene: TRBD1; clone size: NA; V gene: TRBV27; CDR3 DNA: TGTGCCAGCCAGGGACAGGTTTGGTCACCCCTCCACTTT; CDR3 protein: CASQGQVWSPLHF
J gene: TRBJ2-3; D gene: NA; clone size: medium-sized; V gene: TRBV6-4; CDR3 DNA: TGTGCCAGCAGTGACTCGAGGGGGAGCACAGATACGCAGTATTTT; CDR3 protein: CASSDSRGSTDTQYF
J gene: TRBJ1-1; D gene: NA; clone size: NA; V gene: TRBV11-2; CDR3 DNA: TGTGCCAGCAGCTTAGATATAGGGGCGCCGACTGAAGCTTTCTTT; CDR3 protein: CASSLDIGAPTEAFF
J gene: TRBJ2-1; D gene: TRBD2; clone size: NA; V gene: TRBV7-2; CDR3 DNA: TGTGCCAGCAGCTTCAGGCGGGAGAGCTACAATGAGCAGTTCTTC; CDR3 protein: CASSFRRESYNEQFF
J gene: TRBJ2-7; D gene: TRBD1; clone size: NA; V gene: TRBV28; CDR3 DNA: TGTGCCGGGGGACAGGGGGCTCGCGAGCAGTACTTC; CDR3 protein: CAGGQGAREQYF
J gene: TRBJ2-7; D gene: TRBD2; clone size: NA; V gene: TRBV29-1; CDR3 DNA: TGCAGCGTTGGACTAGCGGGGGACCTATGGATTGAGCAGTACTTC; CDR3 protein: CSVGLAGDLWIEQYF
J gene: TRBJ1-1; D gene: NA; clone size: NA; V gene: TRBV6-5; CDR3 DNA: TGTGCCAGCAGTTACTCGCAGGGAGGGAACACTGAAGCTTTCTTT; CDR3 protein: CASSYSQGGNTEAFF
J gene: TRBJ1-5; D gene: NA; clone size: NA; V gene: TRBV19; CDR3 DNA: TGTGCCAGTAGTATAGGGCAGGCTCAGCCCCAGCATTTT; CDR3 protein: CASSIGQAQPQHF
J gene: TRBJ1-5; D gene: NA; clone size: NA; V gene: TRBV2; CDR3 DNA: TGTGCCAGCAGTGAAGCCGGACAGAGCAATCAGCCCCAGCATTTT; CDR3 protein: CASSEAGQSNQPQHF
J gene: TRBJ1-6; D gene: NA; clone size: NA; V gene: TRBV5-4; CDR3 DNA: TGTGCCAGCAGCCTGGGAGGGGACTTGGGGGCACCCCTCCACTTT; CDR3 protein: CASSLGGDLGAPLHF
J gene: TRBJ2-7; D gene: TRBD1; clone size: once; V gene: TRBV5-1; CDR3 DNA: TGCGCCAGCAGCTTGCGGACAGGGCCCCATGGGAACGAGCAGTACTTC; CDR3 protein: CASSLRTGPHGNEQYF
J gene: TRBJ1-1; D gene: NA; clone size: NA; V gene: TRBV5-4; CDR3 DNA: TGTGCCAGCAGCTCTGGACAGACGGGCAAGGGTAACACTGAAGCTTTCTTT; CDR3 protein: CASSSGQTGKGNTEAFF
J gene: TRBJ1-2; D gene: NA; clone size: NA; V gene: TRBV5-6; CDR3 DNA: TGTGCCAGCAGCTTGGCCCTCCCTAACTATGGCTACACCTTC; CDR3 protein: CASSLALPNYGYTF
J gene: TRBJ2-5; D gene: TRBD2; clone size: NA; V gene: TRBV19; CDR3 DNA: TGTGCCAGTAGTATGACCGGGACTAGCGGGGGTTTCCAAGAGACCCAGTACTTC; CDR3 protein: CASSMTGTSGGFQETQYF
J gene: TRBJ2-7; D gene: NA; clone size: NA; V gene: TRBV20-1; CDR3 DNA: TGCAGTGCTAGCCGGGACGAGCAGTACTTC; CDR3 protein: CSASRDEQYF
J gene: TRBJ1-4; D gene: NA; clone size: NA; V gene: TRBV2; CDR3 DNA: TGTGCCAGCAGATATAATGAAAAACTGTTTTTT; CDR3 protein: CASRYNEKLFF
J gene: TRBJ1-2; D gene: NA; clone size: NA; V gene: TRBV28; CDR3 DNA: TGTGCCAGCAGCCTATCCTGGGGAGCTAACTATGGCTACACCTTC; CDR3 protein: CASSLSWGANYGYTF
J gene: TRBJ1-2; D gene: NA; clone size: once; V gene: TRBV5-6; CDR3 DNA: TGTGCCAGCAGCCTTTGGGGGAGGGCGGAACGCTACACCTTC; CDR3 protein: CASSLWGRAERYTF
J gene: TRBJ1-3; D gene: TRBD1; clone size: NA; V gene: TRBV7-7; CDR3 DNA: TGTGCCAGCAGCCATGGACAGGGGGCGGACACCATATATTTT; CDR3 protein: CASSHGQGADTIYF
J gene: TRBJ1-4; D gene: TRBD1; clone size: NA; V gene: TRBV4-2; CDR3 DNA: TGTGCCAGCAGCCCGGGACAGGGAACTAATGAAAAACTGTTTTTT; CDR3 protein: CASSPGQGTNEKLFF
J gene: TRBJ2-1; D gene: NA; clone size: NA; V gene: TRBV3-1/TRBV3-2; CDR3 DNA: TGTGCCAGCAGCCCAGTTGGTGGCTCCTACAATGAGCAGTTCTTC; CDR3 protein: CASSPVGGSYNEQFF
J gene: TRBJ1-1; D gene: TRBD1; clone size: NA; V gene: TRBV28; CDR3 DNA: TGTGCCAGCAGTTTATTGGGACAGGGGCTCGATTTGAACACTGAAGCTTTCTTT; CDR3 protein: CASSLLGQGLDLNTEAFF
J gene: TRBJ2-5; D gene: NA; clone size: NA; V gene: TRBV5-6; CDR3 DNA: TGTGCCAGCAGCCCCTACGCAGGGGCAGGAGAGACCCAGTACTTC; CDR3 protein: CASSPYAGAGETQYF
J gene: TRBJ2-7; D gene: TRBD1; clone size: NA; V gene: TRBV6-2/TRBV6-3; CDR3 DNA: TGTGCCAGCAGTTACCTGCAACGGACAGGACTCTCCTACGAGCAGTACTTC; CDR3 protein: CASSYLQRTGLSYEQYF
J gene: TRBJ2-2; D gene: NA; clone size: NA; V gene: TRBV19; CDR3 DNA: TGTGCCAGTAGTCCCTTGTTTTTGAGGGAGAACACCGGGGAGCTGTTTTTT; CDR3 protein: CASSPLFLRENTGELFF
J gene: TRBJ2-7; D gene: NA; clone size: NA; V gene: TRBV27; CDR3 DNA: TGTGCCAGCAGTTTAGTCGACAGGTACGAGCAGTACTTC; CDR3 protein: CASSLVDRYEQYF
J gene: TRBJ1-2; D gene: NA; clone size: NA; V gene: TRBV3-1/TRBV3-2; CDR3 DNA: TGTGCCAGCAGCCAAGATGGAAGTCGGGAAGATGGCTACACCTTC; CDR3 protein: CASSQDGSREDGYTF
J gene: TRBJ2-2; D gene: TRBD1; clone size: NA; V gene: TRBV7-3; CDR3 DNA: TGTGCCAGCAGGAAGACAGGGGGCTCGGTCGGGGAGCTGTTTTTT; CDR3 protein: CASRKTGGSVGELFF
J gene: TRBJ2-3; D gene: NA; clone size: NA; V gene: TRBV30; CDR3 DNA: TGTGCCTTGGAGGGGGGGAGCACAGATACGCAGTATTTT; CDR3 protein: CALEGGSTDTQYF
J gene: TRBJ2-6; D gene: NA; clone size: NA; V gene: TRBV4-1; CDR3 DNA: TGCGCCAGCAGCCCCCCCCGAGGCACCGCCGGCGGGGCCAACGTCCTGACTTTC; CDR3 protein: CASSPPRGTAGGANVLTF
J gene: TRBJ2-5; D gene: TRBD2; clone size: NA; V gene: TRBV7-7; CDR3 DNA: TGTGCTAGCAGCCTAGGGACTATACCTCAAGAGACCCAGTACTTC; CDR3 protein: CASSLGTIPQETQYF
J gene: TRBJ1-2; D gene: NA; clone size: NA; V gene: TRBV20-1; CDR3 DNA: TGCAGTGCTCGGACAGTCTATGGCTACACCTTC; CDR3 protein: CSARTVYGYTF
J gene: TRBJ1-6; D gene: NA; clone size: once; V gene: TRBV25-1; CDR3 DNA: TGTGCCAGCAGTCAGGGATTTAAAAATTCACCCCTCCACTTT; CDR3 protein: CASSQGFKNSPLHF
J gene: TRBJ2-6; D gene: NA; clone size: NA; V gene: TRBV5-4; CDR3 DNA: TGTGCCAGCAGCCATCCCGCTCGGGTGATGGGGGCCAACGTCCTGACTTTC; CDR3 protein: CASSHPARVMGANVLTF
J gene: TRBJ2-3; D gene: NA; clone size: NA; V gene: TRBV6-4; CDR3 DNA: TGTGCCAGCAGTGATTCATATGGGACACCCTCCACAGATACGCAGTATTTT; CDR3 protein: CASSDSYGTPSTDTQYF
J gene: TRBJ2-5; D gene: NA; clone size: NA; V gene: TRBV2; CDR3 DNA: TGTGCCAGCACCAAGGGGGTCGAGACCCAGTACTTC; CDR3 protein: CASTKGVETQYF
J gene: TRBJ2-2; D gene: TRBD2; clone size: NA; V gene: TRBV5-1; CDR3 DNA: TGCGCCAGCAGCTTGGGACTAGCGGGAGGAAGCGGGGAGCTGTTTTTT; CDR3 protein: CASSLGLAGGSGELFF
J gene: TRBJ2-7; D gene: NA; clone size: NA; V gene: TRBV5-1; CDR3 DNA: TGCGCCAGCAGCTTACCCGGGGGAGGCTACGAGCAGTACTTC; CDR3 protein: CASSLPGGGYEQYF
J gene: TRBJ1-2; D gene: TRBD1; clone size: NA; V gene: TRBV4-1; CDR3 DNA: TGCGCCAGCAGCCAAGTTTTCGGGCAGGGGGACTATGGCTACACCTTC; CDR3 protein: CASSQVFGQGDYGYTF
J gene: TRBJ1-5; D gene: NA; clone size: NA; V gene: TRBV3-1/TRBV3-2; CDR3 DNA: TGTGCCAGCAGCCGCAGAATTAATCAGCCCCAGCATTTT; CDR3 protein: CASSRRINQPQHF
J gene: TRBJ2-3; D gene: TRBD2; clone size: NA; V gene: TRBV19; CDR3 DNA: TGTGCCAGTAGTATAGATCCCCCCGCTAGCGGGGGGCTCTCAACGCAGTATTTT; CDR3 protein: CASSIDPPASGGLSTQYF
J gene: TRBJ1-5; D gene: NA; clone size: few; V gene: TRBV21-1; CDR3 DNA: TGTGCCAGCAGCACCCCATGGGGCAGAGCAAATAGCAATCAGCCCCAGCATTTT; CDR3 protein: CASSTPWGRANSNQPQHF
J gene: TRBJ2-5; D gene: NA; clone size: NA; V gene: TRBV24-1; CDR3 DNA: TGTGCCACCAGTGATGCTACAGGGTACCAAGAGACCCAGTACTTC; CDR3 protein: CATSDATGYQETQYF
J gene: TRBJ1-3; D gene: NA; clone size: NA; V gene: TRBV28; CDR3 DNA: TGTGCCAGCACCACAGTGGGGGGATATAGCTCTGGAAACACCATATATTTT; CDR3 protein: CASTTVGGYSSGNTIYF
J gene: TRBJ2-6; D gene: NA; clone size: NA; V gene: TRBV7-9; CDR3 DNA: TGTGCCAGCAGCTTACGGGTCTCAGGGGCCAACGTCCTGACTTTC; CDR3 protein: CASSLRVSGANVLTF
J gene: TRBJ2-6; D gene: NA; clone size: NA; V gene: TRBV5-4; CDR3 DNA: TGTGCCAGCAGCTTGTCGGGATCGGCCAACGTCCTGACTTTC; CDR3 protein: CASSLSGSANVLTF
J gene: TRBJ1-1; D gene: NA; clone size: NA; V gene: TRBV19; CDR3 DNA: TGTGCCAGTAGTACTCAGGGGAACCGAGCTGAAGCTTTCTTT; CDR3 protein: CASSTQGNRAEAFF